Below, 15 T cell receptor beta chains from the same sample are listed, as sequenced in a study of cytomegalovirus exposure and HLA in healthy donors. The PCR used 60 Vbeta and 13 Jbeta primers. Repertoires were generated with immunoSEQ multiplex PCR, while TCRdb's copy carries only in-frame clones and drops some. Among more than 200,000 clones listed, around 80% were seen once. Sequencing was done on a sample of PBMCs. These receptors came from a man aged 40-49 years in good health and CMV-seronegative.

The rearrangement uses TRBV4-3 and TRBJ2-5; no definite D call. Gene TRBJ2-7 matches the end of the DNA better, so the J call may be wrong. There are 14 residues in the CDR3. The germline V gene has CDR1 LGHNA and CDR2 YSLEER. The CDR3 loop reads CASSQDSFTYEQYF. In DNA, the CDR3 is TGCGCCAGCAGCCAAGATTCATTCACCTACGAGCAGTACTTC.

The J gene is TRBJ1-4, the V gene TRBV7-9, with a tentative D call TRBD1 (6 bases). V was shortened by 7 bases and J by 6 bases, with 24 bases between the two germline ends. There are 17 residues in the CDR3. The germline V gene encodes CDR1 SEHNR and CDR2 FQNEAQ (reference sequence). Here the CDR3 DNA reads TGTGCCAGCACCCCGGGACACGCCGAGTTCGGGGATGAAAAACTGTTTTTT. Its protein product is CASTPGHAEFGDEKLFF.

This chain connects TRBV7-2 to TRBJ2-3, with 10 bases matching TRBD2. The CDR3 has 17 amino acids. Germline V CDR1 and CDR2: SGHTA, FQGNSA. The V and J ends lost 1 base and 8 bases, in that order; junction bases with no gene match: 12. The CDR3: CASSLGGAGGPSPTQYF. The CDR3 bases are TGTGCCAGCAGCTTAGGGGGAGCGGGGGGGCCCTCCCCTACGCAGTATTTT.

V is TRBV5-8 and J is TRBJ1-6; 7 nucleotides align to TRBD1. Germline V lookup: CDR1 SGHTS, CDR2 YDEGEE. The CDR3 consists of 16 residues. The V segment lost 1 base and the J segment 9 bases; nucleotides outside the gene matches: 10. CDR3 amino acids: CASSLRGAGGISPLHF. The CDR3 DNA is TGTGCCAGCAGCTTGCGCGGGGCAGGGGGGATTTCACCCCTCCACTTT.

The chain is built from TRBV18 and TRBJ2-3; TRBD1 is a possible D gene (6 bases). CDR1 and CDR2 from the germline V gene are KGHSH and LQKENI. V was cut by 6 bases and J by 6 bases, with 10 bases left in between. The CDR3 spans 12 residues. The CDR3 region is CASSTGTDTQYF. The CDR3 DNA is TGTGCCAGCTCGACAGGAACGGATACGCAGTATTTT.

The rearrangement links TRBV4-1 to TRBJ2-3; TRBD2 matches at 8 bases. The CDR3 runs 16 residues. V trimming: 0 bases; J trimming: 2 bases; junction bases outside the gene matches: 4. Germline CDR1 and CDR2: MGHRA and YSYEKL. CDR3: CASSQESSGPTDTQYF. In nucleotides, the CDR3 is TGCGCCAGCAGCCAAGAGTCTAGCGGGCCCACAGATACGCAGTATTTT.

This clone occurred a few times. The chain carries TRBV7-2 and TRBJ1-2; a weak D match, TRBD1 (6 bases). Germline CDR1 and CDR2: SGHTA and FQGNSA. V shed 0 bases and J shed 4 bases, with 12 bases lying between them. The CDR3 contains 15 residues. In nucleotides, the CDR3 is TGTGCCAGCAGCTTAGCGTTAGGGGGTATCTATGGCTACACCTTC. Translation: CASSLALGGIYGYTF.

This clone has a single count. CDR3 sequence: CASSYDRNSNQPQHF. CDR3 coding DNA: TGTGCCAGCAGCTACGACAGAAATAGCAATCAGCCCCAGCATTTT. The V gene is TRBV5-5, the J gene TRBJ1-5, with D possibly TRBD1 on 5 matching bases. Germline V gene lookup returns CDR1 SGHKS and CDR2 YYEKEE (reference sequence). The CDR3 runs 15 residues. Trimming stripped 3 bases from V and 0 bases from J, with 10 bases between.

The rearrangement joins TRBV18 to TRBJ2-3; TRBD1 aligns across 7 bases. The CDR3 covers 15 residues. Germline trimming cut 1 base from V and 5 bases from J; bases unmatched to any gene: 6. Looked up from germline, CDR1 is KGHSH and CDR2 is LQKENI. DNA for the CDR3: TGTGCCAGCTCACCACAGGCCCCAGGGGGAGATACGCAGTATTTT. Its translation: CASSPQAPGGDTQYF. Filled out from reference TRBV18 and TRBJ2-3, the complete variable domain reads NAGVMQNPRHLVRRRGQEARLRCSPMKGHSHVYWYRQLPEEGLKFMVYLQKENIIDESGMPKERFSAEFPKEGPSILRIQQVVRGDSAAYFCASSPQAPGGDTQYFGPGTRLTVL.

CDR3 loop: CASSQATGDSGNTIYF. CDR3 coding DNA: TGTGCCAGCAGCCAAGCTACCGGGGACTCTGGAAACACCATATATTTT. The gene calls are TRBV14 and TRBJ1-3; D remains ambiguous. With 1 base removed from V and 0 bases from J, the gap between germline ends came to 10 bases. Germline V gives CDR1 SGHDN, CDR2 FVKESK. The CDR3 runs 16 residues.

The chain is built from TRBV30 and TRBJ1-5, with TRBD1 matching 9 bases. Germline lookup yields CDR1 GTSNPN and CDR2 SVGIG (reference sequence). Germline trimming cut 8 bases from V and 6 bases from J; bases unmatched to any gene: 8. The CDR3 has 13 residues. The DNA for the CDR3 is TGTGCCGGGGGGACAGGGAATGGTCAGCCCCAGCATTTT. It translates to CAGGTGNGQPQHF.

This clone was found a few times. The V call is TRBV6-1, the J call TRBJ2-7; 7 bases match TRBD2. Germline V gene data show CDR1 as MNHNS and CDR2 as SASEGT. With 6 bases clipped from V and 4 bases from J, the junction kept 12 bases outside the gene matches. The CDR3 length is 15 residues. The CDR3 reads CASRGWGGRGYEQYF. As DNA, the CDR3 is TGTGCCAGCAGAGGATGGGGCGGGAGAGGGTACGAGCAGTACTTC.

The V call is TRBV4-2, the J call TRBJ1-4; D is possibly TRBD1 (6 bases). V lost 4 bases to trimming and J lost 5 bases, with 17 bases between them. Per the germline V gene, CDR1 is LGHNA and CDR2 is YNFKEQ. The CDR3 has 16 residues. The CDR3 spells CASSPEGYRANEKLFF. The CDR3 DNA follows: TGTGCCAGCAGCCCCGAAGGGTACAGGGCGAATGAAAAACTGTTTTTT.

The rearrangement uses TRBV6-7 and TRBJ2-2; 11 bases align to TRBD2. TRBV6-7 is an open reading frame whose function is uncertain. CDR3 length: 15 residues. V was clipped by 9 bases and J by 8 bases; unmatched bases: 11. This CDR3 reads CARRLSGGGGGELFF. DNA of the CDR3: TGTGCCAGAAGACTTAGCGGGGGGGGAGGGGGGGAGCTGTTTTTT.

J is TRBJ2-2 and V is TRBV18, with 10 bases fitting TRBD2. Germline CDR1 and CDR2: KGHSH and LQKENI. J lost 5 bases, V lost 2 bases, and 11 bases had no gene match. This CDR3 has 18 amino acids. CDR3 nucleotides: TGTGCCAGCTCACCAAATTCCGGGACTAGCGAATATACCGGGGAGCTGTTTTTT. It encodes CASSPNSGTSEYTGELFF.